The 10 T cell receptor beta chains below all came from one sample that was sequenced in a study of blood T cell repertoires in COVID-19. Here immunoSEQ multiplex PCR was the method, and the copy in TCRdb shows in-frame clones only, minus some. The sample contains 35,000 or so clones, just over 85% of which appear only once. Sample: peripheral blood. These receptor sequences come from a human donor in a cohort sampled during active COVID-19.

This chain joins TRBV6-5 and TRBJ1-2; D not resolved. The CDR3 totals 15 residues. V lost 5 bases to trimming and J lost 5 bases, with 18 bases between them. The germline gives CDR1 MNHEY, CDR2 SVGAGI. CDR3 loop: CASSPTSVSGYGYTF. In DNA, the CDR3 is TGTGCCAGCAGTCCGACCTCAGTATCCGGGTATGGCTACACCTTC.

This clone was picked up a small number of times. The chain's CDR3 is CSVEEGRQVGGYTF. CDR3 bases: TGCAGCGTTGAAGAAGGGAGACAGGTCGGTGGCTACACCTTC. This chain links TRBV29-1 with TRBJ1-2; weak D call: TRBD1 (6 bases). This CDR3 has 14 amino acids. The germline V gene has CDR1 SQVTM and CDR2 ANQGSEA. V lost 0 bases, J lost 7 bases, and 15 bases lay in between.

This clone was seen a handful of times. The CDR3 region has the DNA TGTGCCAGCAGCGTAGGGGGGGGCCCCTACGAGCAGTACTTC. Its protein product is CASSVGGGPYEQYF. This chain uses TRBV9 with TRBJ2-7; D may be TRBD2 (7 bases). V was cut by 0 bases and J by 2 bases, with 9 bases left in between. The germline gives CDR1 SGDLS, CDR2 YYNGEE. The CDR3 has 14 amino acids.

This chain joins TRBV27 and TRBJ1-2; TRBD1 might be the D (6 bases). CDR1 is MNHEY, CDR2 SMNVEV, per germline (reference sequence). The CDR3 loop spans 13 amino acids. Deletions cut 3 bases from V and 4 bases from J, with 9 bases between. The DNA for the CDR3 is TGTGCCAGCAGTTTGAACAGGGCCTATGGCTACACCTTC. Its protein is CASSLNRAYGYTF.

The CDR3 is CASSQGRTSGSETQYF. The CDR3 DNA follows: TGTGCCAGCAGCCAAGGCCGGACTAGCGGGAGTGAGACCCAGTACTTC. The V and J genes are TRBV3-1 (or the pseudogene TRBV3-2) and TRBJ2-5; 13 bases fit TRBD2. The CDR3 is 16 residues long. Germline V gene lookup returns CDR1 LGHDT and CDR2 YNNKEL (reference sequence). The junction had 4 bases not matched to a gene; V was cut back by 1 base and J by 5 bases.

V usage is TRBV4-2 and J usage is TRBJ2-3, with 11 nucleotides matching TRBD1. Germline loops: CDR1 LGHNA, CDR2 YNFKEQ. This CDR3 is built from 16 residues. Trimming cost V 0 bases and J 4 bases; bases outside gene matches: 3. In DNA, the CDR3 is TGTGCCAGCAGCCAAGATCCGGGACAGGGGGCAGATACGCAGTATTTT. Amino acid sequence: CASSQDPGQGADTQYF.

The rearrangement joins TRBV27 to TRBJ2-3, with 13 nucleotides matching TRBD2. The CDR3 extends over 17 amino acids. The germline gives CDR1 MNHEY, CDR2 SMNVEV (reference sequence). V was clipped by 6 bases and J by 3 bases; unmatched bases: 9. The CDR3 here is CASRGTSGKRGTDTQYF. The DNA for the CDR3 is TGTGCCAGCAGAGGGACTAGCGGGAAAAGAGGTACAGATACGCAGTATTTT.

V usage is TRBV24-1 and J usage is TRBJ2-7; 9 bases are shared with TRBD1. V lost 5 bases and J lost 2; bases outside the gene matches: 6. CDR1 and CDR2 from the germline V gene are KGHDR and SFDVKD. This CDR3 region has 15 residues. The CDR3 protein is CATSAYRGQTYEQYF. The CDR3 nucleotides are TGTGCCACCAGTGCCTACAGGGGGCAGACCTACGAGCAGTACTTC.

This clone was observed once. The chain has TRBV11-2 and TRBJ2-5; the match to TRBD2 covers 8 bases. V shed 5 bases, J shed 4 bases, and the junction held 6 bases outside the gene matches. The V gene's germline CDR1 is SGHAT and CDR2 FQNNGV. The CDR3 is 14 amino acids. The CDR3 DNA sequence: TGTGCCAGCAGCCCCCAGCGGGGGCTAGAGACCCAGTACTTC. Its protein product is CASSPQRGLETQYF.

J is TRBJ2-1 and V is TRBV7-6, with a weak D call TRBD2 (7 bases). V lost 4 bases and J lost 7, with 20 bases in between. The CDR3 length is 16 residues. CDR1 and CDR2 from the germline V gene are SGHVS and FNYEAQ. The CDR3 sequence: CASSSPREGGSNEQFF. The CDR3 nucleotides are TGTGCCAGCAGCTCCCCAAGGGAGGGGGGCTCAAATGAGCAGTTCTTC.